Below are 11 T cell receptor beta chains sequenced from a single sample in a study of shared clonotypes between healthy human individuals. The naive CD8 population came from CD45RO-negative cells selected for CCR7, without terminally differentiated effector memory CD45RA+ cells. The method was immunoSEQ multiplex PCR; TCRdb's version includes in-frame clones alone and lacks a portion of them. The sample gives about 2.2 million clones, roughly 91% of which show up once; more than 1.5% is in the top ten. Sequenced material: naive CD8+ T cells from PBMCs. Receptors originate from a man between 18 and 29 years old in good health. Some clones in this sample may be carry-over from other donors' samples.

CDR3 protein: CASSPHFYNEQFF. As DNA, the CDR3 is TGTGCCAGCAGCCCCCATTTCTACAATGAGCAGTTCTTC. The genes are TRBV11-1 and TRBJ2-1; the D is unclear. The length of the CDR3 is 13 residues. The germline V and J ends were trimmed by 5 bases and 3 bases, with 8 bases remaining between them. Germline-derived CDR1 and CDR2 are SGHAT and FQDESV (reference sequence).

The rearrangement joins TRBV27 to TRBJ2-5; no firm D call. This CDR3 region has 14 residues. Germline CDR1 reads MNHEY; CDR2 reads SMNVEV (reference sequence). Trimming stripped 2 bases from V and 5 bases from J, with 12 bases between. CDR3 residues: CASSLKILGETQYF. The CDR3 region has the DNA TGTGCCAGCAGTTTAAAGATCCTCGGGGAGACCCAGTACTTC.

The V gene is TRBV5-1, the J gene TRBJ1-4; 7 nucleotides match TRBD1. Per germline, CDR1 SGHRS and CDR2 YFSETQ. The CDR3 has 15 amino acids. V trimming: 0 bases; J trimming: 3 bases; junction bases outside the gene matches: 2. CDR3 region: CASSLGTGPNEKLFF. The DNA for the CDR3 is TGCGCCAGCAGCTTGGGGACAGGTCCTAATGAAAAACTGTTTTTT. Combining the CDR3 with reference TRBV5-1 and TRBJ1-4 gives the whole variable domain KAGVTQTPRYLIKTRGQQVTLSCSPISGHRSVSWYQQTPGQGLQFLFEYFSETQRNKGNFPGRFSGRQFSNSRSEMNVSTLELGDSALYLCASSLGTGPNEKLFFGSGTQLSVL.

The rearrangement uses TRBV28 and TRBJ1-4; 8 bases map to TRBD1. The CDR3 is 15 amino acids. The V gene's germline CDR1 is MDHEN and CDR2 SYDVKM. Trimming took 5 bases from V and 6 from J; bases not matched to a gene: 8. The CDR3 reads CASSVPRGLDEKLFF. The CDR3 bases are TGTGCCAGCAGTGTGCCCAGGGGGCTGGATGAAAAACTGTTTTTT.

This chain uses TRBV7-9 with TRBJ2-3, with 7 nucleotides matching TRBD2. V lost 1 base to trimming and J lost 2 bases; unmatched junction nucleotides: 12. Looked up from germline, CDR1 is SEHNR and CDR2 is FQNEAQ (reference sequence). The CDR3 consists of 18 residues. The CDR3 spells CASSLVEGAGEDTDTQYF. The CDR3 DNA reads as TGTGCCAGCAGCTTAGTAGAAGGCGCGGGAGAGGACACAGATACGCAGTATTTT.

The rearrangement links TRBV6-1 to TRBJ2-1; D unclear. This CDR3 comprises 14 residues. V lost 3 bases to trimming and J lost 1 base, with 7 bases between them. Germline V gene sequence: CDR1 MNHNS, CDR2 SASEGT. DNA for the CDR3: TGTGCCAGCAGTGACCAGAAGTCCTACAATGAGCAGTTCTTC. Its translation: CASSDQKSYNEQFF.

The CDR3, as DNA: TGTGCCAGCAGCGGTATACGGGACGGACCCTATGGCTACACCTTC. It yields the protein CASSGIRDGPYGYTF. The chain couples TRBV9 to TRBJ1-2, with D possibly matching TRBD1 (5 bases). The CDR3 extends over 15 amino acids. Trimming pared 3 bases from V and 4 bases from J, leaving 16 bases between. Per the germline V gene, CDR1 is SGDLS and CDR2 is YYNGEE. Combining the CDR3 with reference TRBV9 and TRBJ1-2 gives the whole variable domain DSGVTQTPKHLITATGQRVTLRCSPRSGDLSVYWYQQSLDQGLQFLIQYYNGEERAKGNILERFSAQQFPDLHSELNLSSLELGDSALYFCASSGIRDGPYGYTFGSGTRLTVV.

This chain uses TRBV11-2 with TRBJ2-1; 8 bases line up with TRBD1. The germline gives CDR1 SGHAT, CDR2 FQNNGV. The CDR3 consists of 14 residues. The trim removed 5 bases at V and 8 bases at J, leaving 8 bases unmatched. CDR3 sequence (DNA): TGTGCCAGCAGCCGGACAGGGTACCTTTATGAGCAGTTCTTC. Encoded protein: CASSRTGYLYEQFF.

The chain links TRBV28 to TRBJ2-7; the match to TRBD2 covers 12 bases. Unmatched junction bases numbered 3, after V lost 1 base and J lost 2 bases. Germline-derived CDR1 and CDR2 are MDHEN and SYDVKM. This CDR3 contains 16 residues. CDR3: CASSLSASGRAYEQYF. The CDR3 coding sequence is TGTGCCAGCAGTTTATCGGCTAGCGGGAGGGCCTACGAGCAGTACTTC. The full variable domain, in which reference TRBV28 and TRBJ2-7 provide the parts outside the CDR3, is DVKVTQSSRYLVKRTGEKVFLECVQDMDHENMFWYRQDPGLGLRLIYFSYDVKMKEKGDIPEGYSVSREKKERFSLILESASTNQTSMYLCASSLSASGRAYEQYFGPGTRLTVT.

This clone has a handful of counts. J is TRBJ2-1 and V is TRBV9; TRBD2 matches at 7 bases. CDR3 length equals 14 residues. V lost 6 bases and J lost 2; bases outside the gene matches: 5. From germline, CDR1 is SGDLS and CDR2 YYNGEE. CDR3 in amino acids: CASNKGGTYNEQFF. CDR3 DNA sequence: TGTGCCAGCAACAAGGGAGGGACCTACAATGAGCAGTTCTTC.

The V call is TRBV27, the J call TRBJ1-5; D gene uncertain. CDR1 and CDR2 (germline): MNHEY, SMNVEV (reference sequence). The CDR3 contains 13 residues. V lost 5 bases and J 6 bases, leaving 11 bases between the germline ends. The CDR3 nucleotides read TGTGCCAGCAGTAGATCCGTGGGTCAGCCCCAGCATTTT. Translated, it gives CASSRSVGQPQHF.